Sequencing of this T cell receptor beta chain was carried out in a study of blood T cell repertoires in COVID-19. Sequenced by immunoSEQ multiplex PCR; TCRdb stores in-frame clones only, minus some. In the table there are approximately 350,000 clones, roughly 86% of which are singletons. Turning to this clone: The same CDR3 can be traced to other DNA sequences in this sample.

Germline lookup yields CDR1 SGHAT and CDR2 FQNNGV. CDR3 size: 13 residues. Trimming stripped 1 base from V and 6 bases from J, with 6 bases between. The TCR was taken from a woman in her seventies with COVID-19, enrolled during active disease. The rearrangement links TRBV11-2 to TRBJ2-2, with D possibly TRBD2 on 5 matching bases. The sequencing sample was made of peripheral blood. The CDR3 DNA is TGTGCCAGCAGCTTAGGAGGGCCCGGGGAGCTGTTTTTT. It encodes CASSLGGPGELFF.